One and the same sample provided the 2 T cell receptor beta chains below, sequenced in a study of circulating CD8 cells and anti-PD-1 response in melanoma. Sorting of live CD3+CD8+TCRalphabeta+ cells by PD-1 and/or TIGIT gave four subsets. Using roughly 14 ng of total RNA, TCR libraries were made with the QIAseq Immune Repertoire TCR panel. TCRdb fed the reads into MiXCR, producing one record per CDR3 protein. Among approximately 1,300 distinct CDR3 sequences listed, around 6.6% were seen once. Here the sequenced sample was CD8+ T cells from PBMCs, taken at baseline or after one month of anti-PD-1 therapy (not recorded which). These receptors were collected from a human donor with melanoma.

This clonotype is deemed large. The V call is TRBV25-1, the J call TRBJ2-7; D gene uncertain. Trimming left V 4 bases short and J 3 bases short, with 10 bases between. The CDR3 extends over 13 amino acids. Germline assignment: CDR1 MGHDK and CDR2 SYGVNS. The CDR3 DNA reads TGTGCCAGCAGTGCGCCCAAGTACTACGAGCAGTACTTC. As protein: CASSAPKYYEQYF.

Within the sample, this clonotype is medium-sized (0.01 to 0.1%). This chain connects TRBV6-2 or TRBV6-3 to TRBJ2-3; D unclear. The V end was cut by 0 bases, the J end by 6 bases, with 7 bases between. From germline, CDR1 is MNHEY and CDR2 SVGEGT. The CDR3 sequence is 13 residues long. DNA of the CDR3: TGTGCCAGCAGTTACTCGATGGGGGATACGCAGTATTTT. Its translation is CASSYSMGDTQYF.